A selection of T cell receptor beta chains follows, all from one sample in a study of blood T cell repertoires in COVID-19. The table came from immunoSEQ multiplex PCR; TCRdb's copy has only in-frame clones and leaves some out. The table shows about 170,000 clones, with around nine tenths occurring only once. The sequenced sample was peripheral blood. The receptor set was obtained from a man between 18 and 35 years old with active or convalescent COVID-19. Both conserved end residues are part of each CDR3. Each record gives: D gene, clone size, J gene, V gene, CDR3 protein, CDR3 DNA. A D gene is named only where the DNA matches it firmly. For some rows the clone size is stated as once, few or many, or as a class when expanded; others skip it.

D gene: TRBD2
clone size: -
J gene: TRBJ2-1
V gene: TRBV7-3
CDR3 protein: CASSLASGYNEQFF
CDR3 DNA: TGTGCCAGCAGCTTAGCTAGCGGGTACAATGAGCAGTTCTTC

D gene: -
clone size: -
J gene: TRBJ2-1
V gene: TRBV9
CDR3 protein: CASSSLAGNEQFF
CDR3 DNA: TGTGCCAGCAGCTCCCTGGCGGGGAATGAGCAGTTCTTC

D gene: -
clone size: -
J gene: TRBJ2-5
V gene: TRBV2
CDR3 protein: CASSGQGRGETQYF
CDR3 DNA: TGTGCCAGCAGTGGCCAGGGGAGAGGAGAGACCCAGTACTTC

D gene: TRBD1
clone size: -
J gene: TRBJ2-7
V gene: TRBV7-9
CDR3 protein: CASSHTGESYEQYF
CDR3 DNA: TGTGCCAGCAGCCATACAGGGGAATCCTACGAGCAGTACTTC

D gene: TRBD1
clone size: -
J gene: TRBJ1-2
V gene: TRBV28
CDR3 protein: CASTHRGLLGGYTF
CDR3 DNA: TGTGCCAGCACCCACAGGGGCCTCCTGGGAGGCTACACCTTC

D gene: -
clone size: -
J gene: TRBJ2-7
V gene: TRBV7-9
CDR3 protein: CASSFYYEQYF
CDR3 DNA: TGTGCCAGCAGCTTCTACTACGAGCAGTACTTC

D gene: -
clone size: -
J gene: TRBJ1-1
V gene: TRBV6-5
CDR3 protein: CASSYVQGVVAEAFF
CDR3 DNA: TGTGCCAGCAGTTACGTACAGGGTGTTGTCGCTGAAGCTTTCTTT

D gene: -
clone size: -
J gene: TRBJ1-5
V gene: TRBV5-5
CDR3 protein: CASSQGGYSNQPQHF
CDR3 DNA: TGTGCCAGCAGCCAAGGAGGGTATAGCAATCAGCCCCAGCATTTT

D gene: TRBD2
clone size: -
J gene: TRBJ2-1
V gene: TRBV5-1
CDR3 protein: CASSLLAGHNEQFF
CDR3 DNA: TGCGCCAGCAGCCTCCTAGCGGGCCACAATGAGCAGTTCTTC

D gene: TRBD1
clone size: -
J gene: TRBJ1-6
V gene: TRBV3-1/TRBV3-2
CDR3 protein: CASSQGTGYNSPLHF
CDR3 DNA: TGTGCCAGCAGCCAAGGGACAGGGTATAATTCACCCCTCCACTTT

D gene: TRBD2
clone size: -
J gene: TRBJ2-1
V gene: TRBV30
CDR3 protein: CAWGAGLIYNEQFF
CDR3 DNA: TGTGCCTGGGGGGCGGGACTAATTTACAATGAGCAGTTCTTC

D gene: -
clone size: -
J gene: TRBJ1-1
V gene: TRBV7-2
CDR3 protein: CASSLVGSGMNTEAFF
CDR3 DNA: TGTGCCAGCAGCTTAGTAGGGTCAGGGATGAACACTGAAGCTTTCTTT

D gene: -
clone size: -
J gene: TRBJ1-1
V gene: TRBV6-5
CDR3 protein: CASSLGQTEAFF
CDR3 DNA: TGTGCCAGCAGCCTGGGGCAGACTGAAGCTTTCTTT

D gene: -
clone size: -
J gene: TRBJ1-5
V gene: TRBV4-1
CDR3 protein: CASSQFPGDPQPQHF
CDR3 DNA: TGCGCCAGCAGCCAATTCCCAGGGGACCCTCAGCCCCAGCATTTT

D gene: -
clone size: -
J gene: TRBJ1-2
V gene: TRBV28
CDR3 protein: CASTPRRVPYGYTF
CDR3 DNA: TGTGCCAGCACCCCTCGGAGGGTTCCCTATGGCTACACCTTC

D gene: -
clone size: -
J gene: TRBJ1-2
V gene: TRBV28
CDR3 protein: CASSPPGYGYGYTF
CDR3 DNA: TGTGCCAGCAGTCCACCAGGGTATGGTTATGGCTACACCTTC

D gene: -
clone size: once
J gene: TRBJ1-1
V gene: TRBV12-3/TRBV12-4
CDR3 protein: CASSLVRNTEAFF
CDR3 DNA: TGTGCCAGCAGTTTGGTTAGAAACACTGAAGCTTTCTTT

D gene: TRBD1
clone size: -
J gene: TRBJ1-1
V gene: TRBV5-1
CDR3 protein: CASSLGWTGSNTEAFF
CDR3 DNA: TGCGCCAGCAGCTTGGGGTGGACAGGGTCCAACACTGAAGCTTTCTTT

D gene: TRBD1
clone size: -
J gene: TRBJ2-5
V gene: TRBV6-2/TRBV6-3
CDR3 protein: CASSSTGAQETQYF
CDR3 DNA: TGTGCCAGCAGTTCGACAGGGGCCCAAGAGACCCAGTACTTC

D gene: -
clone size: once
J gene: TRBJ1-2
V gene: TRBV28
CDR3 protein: CASSLAPYGYTF
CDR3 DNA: TGTGCCAGCAGTTTGGCCCCGTATGGCTACACCTTC

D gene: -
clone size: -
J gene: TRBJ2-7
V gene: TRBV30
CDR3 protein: CAWNGGSSYEQYF
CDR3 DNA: TGTGCCTGGAATGGGGGGAGCTCCTACGAGCAGTACTTC

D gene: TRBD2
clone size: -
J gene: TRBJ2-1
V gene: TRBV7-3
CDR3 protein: CASSLNGGLAFNEQFF
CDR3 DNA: TGTGCCAGCAGCTTAAATGGGGGACTAGCATTCAATGAGCAGTTCTTC

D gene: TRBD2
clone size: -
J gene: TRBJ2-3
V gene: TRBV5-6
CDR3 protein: CASSRRGSTDTQYF
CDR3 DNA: TGTGCCAGCAGCCGGCGGGGGAGCACAGATACGCAGTATTTT

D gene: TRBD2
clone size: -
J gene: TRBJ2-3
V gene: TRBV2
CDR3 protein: CASSRREGREDTQYF
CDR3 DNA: TGTGCCAGCAGTAGGCGGGAGGGCCGGGAAGATACGCAGTATTTT